The next 20 T cell receptor beta chains were all read from a single sample in a study of T cell responses to AZD1222 COVID-19 vaccine. TCRdb keeps only in-frame clones here, not all; method: immunoSEQ multiplex PCR. This sample has some 120,000 clones; 80% to 90% occur once, and the top ten carry around 20%. This material consisted of peripheral blood, taken on day 0 of MenACWY control vaccination. These TCRs come from an adult in good health.

The chain couples TRBV24-1 to TRBJ2-5; 9 nucleotides align to TRBD1. This CDR3 comprises 15 residues. V trimming: 5 bases; J trimming: 5 bases; junction bases outside the gene matches: 8. The germline CDR1 and CDR2 sequences are KGHDR and SFDVKD. CDR3 sequence: CATSGPGQGLETQYF. The CDR3 DNA reads as TGTGCCACCAGTGGCCCGGGACAGGGCCTCGAGACCCAGTACTTC.

V and J are TRBV10-2 and TRBJ2-2, with D tentatively TRBD2 (5 bases). The length of the CDR3 is 16 residues. The ends were cut back, 2 bases at V and 4 bases at J, with 14 bases in the middle. Germline V gene lookup returns CDR1 WSHSY and CDR2 SAAADI. CDR3 DNA: TGCGCCAGCAGTGAGAGGCGGCCAAGCGGCACCGGGGAGCTGTTTTTT. Translation gives CASSERRPSGTGELFF.

This chain uses TRBV28 with TRBJ1-2; no firm D call. The CDR3 runs to 15 residues. The V gene lost 5 bases and the J gene lost 2 bases, with 15 bases spanning the gap. Germline CDR1 reads MDHEN; CDR2 reads SYDVKM. CDR3 nucleotides: TGTGCCAGCAGTAGCGTGGAGGGATTAAACTATGGCTACACCTTC. Its protein is CASSSVEGLNYGYTF.

The genes are TRBV7-9 and TRBJ2-1, with D possibly being TRBD1 (6 bases). The germline CDR1 and CDR2 sequences are SEHNR and FQNEAQ (reference sequence). V dropped 3 bases and J dropped 10 bases, with 10 bases sitting between them. The CDR3 totals 12 residues. CDR3 nucleotide sequence: TGTGCCAGCAGCTTGACAGGTAACGAGCAGTTCTTC. This gives the protein CASSLTGNEQFF.

The chain has TRBV30 and TRBJ1-3, with D perhaps TRBD1 (6 bases). The germline V gene has CDR1 GTSNPN and CDR2 SVGIG (reference sequence). Trimming cost V 0 bases and J 2 bases, with 17 bases left between them. The CDR3 is 17 amino acids. The chain's CDR3 is CAWSVQGGRLPGNTIYF. The DNA of the CDR3 is TGTGCCTGGAGTGTACAAGGGGGGCGATTGCCTGGAAACACCATATATTTT.

This chain links TRBV7-3 with TRBJ2-7; a possible D gene is TRBD1 (6 bases). With 5 bases removed from V and 2 bases from J, the gap between germline ends came to 16 bases. CDR1 SGHTA and CDR2 FQGTGA come from the germline V gene. The CDR3 consists of 15 residues. The chain's CDR3 is CASSPSGAAAYEQYF. The CDR3 DNA sequence: TGTGCCAGCAGCCCTTCAGGGGCGGCGGCCTACGAGCAGTACTTC. Based on the CDR3 plus reference TRBV7-3 and TRBJ2-7, the full variable domain is GAGVSQTPSNKVTEKGKYVELRCDPISGHTALYWYRQSLGQGPEFLIYFQGTGAADDSGLPNDRFFAVRPEGSVSTLKIQRTERGDSAVYLCASSPSGAAAYEQYFGPGTRLTVT.

V and J are TRBV7-9 and TRBJ2-7, with TRBD1 matching over 8 bases. The CDR3 spans 15 residues. With V trimmed by 0 bases and J by 5 bases, 6 bases remained unmatched. CDR1 and CDR2 (germline): SEHNR, FQNEAQ (reference sequence). Here the CDR3 DNA reads TGTGCCAGCAGCTTAGCCCAGGGGGCGAGGAACGAGCAGTACTTC. Translation gives CASSLAQGARNEQYF. Drawing the rest from reference TRBV7-9 and TRBJ2-7, the complete variable domain is DTGVSQNPRHKITKRGQNVTFRCDPISEHNRLYWYRQTLGQGPEFLTYFQNEAQLEKSRLLSDRFSAERPKGSFSTLEIQRTEQGDSAMYLCASSLAQGARNEQYFGPGTRLTVT.

The gene calls are TRBV9 and TRBJ2-1; possibly TRBD2 for D (5 bases). V was shortened by 0 bases and J by 9 bases, with 10 bases between the two germline ends. The length of the CDR3 is 13 residues. Per the germline V gene, CDR1 is SGDLS and CDR2 is YYNGEE. Written as DNA, the CDR3 is TGTGCCAGCAGCGTAGTACTAGACGGTGAGCAGTTCTTC. Protein: CASSVVLDGEQFF.

The chain combines TRBV28 with TRBJ1-2; D remains unclear. CDR1 and CDR2 from the germline V gene are MDHEN and SYDVKM. The CDR3 loop spans 13 amino acids. The V and J ends lost 3 bases and 5 bases respectively, with 10 bases between them. DNA for the CDR3: TGTGCCAGCAGTTTGAACGGGCCATATGGCTACACCTTC. Its translation: CASSLNGPYGYTF.

The chain is built from TRBV28 and TRBJ2-7, with 9 bases fitting TRBD1. This CDR3 region has 14 residues. The junction had 4 bases not matched to a gene; V was cut back by 4 bases and J by 3 bases. Germline CDR1 reads MDHEN; CDR2 reads SYDVKM. CDR3 DNA sequence: TGTGCCAGCAGTTCGGACAGGGGCCGCTACGAGCAGTACTTC. Its translation: CASSSDRGRYEQYF.

This chain uses TRBV28 with TRBJ1-1; D is possibly TRBD1 (5 bases). Germline loops: CDR1 MDHEN, CDR2 SYDVKM. The CDR3 contains 14 residues. V shed 7 bases and J shed 1 base, with 13 bases lying between them. The CDR3 spells CASILGRRNTEAFF. The CDR3 bases are TGTGCCAGCATCCTGGGACGGAGGAACACTGAAGCTTTCTTT.

The chain recombines TRBV27 with TRBJ1-4; D possibly corresponds to TRBD1 (5 bases). The CDR3 is 15 residues long. Germline V gene sequence: CDR1 MNHEY, CDR2 SMNVEV (reference sequence). The ends were cut back, 8 bases at V and 8 bases at J, with 21 bases in the middle. This CDR3 reads CASRRRAGESEKLFF. The CDR3 DNA follows: TGTGCCAGCCGACGGAGGGCGGGGGAATCGGAAAAACTGTTTTTT.

The chain combines TRBV6-5 with TRBJ2-3; D not resolved. Trimming took 6 bases from V and 3 from J, leaving 4 bases between them. The CDR3 runs 11 residues. Germline V CDR1 and CDR2: MNHEY, SVGAGI. DNA of the CDR3: TGTGCCAGCAGGGGGACAGATACGCAGTATTTT. Its translation is CASRGTDTQYF.

In this sample, this clone turned up a few times. The CDR3 sequence: CASSFGQGTEQYF. DNA of the CDR3: TGTGCCAGCAGCTTCGGACAGGGGACCGAGCAGTACTTC. The genes are TRBV7-3 and TRBJ2-7, with 9 bases identical to TRBD1. The CDR3 loop spans 13 amino acids. Trimming removed 3 bases from V and 6 bases from J; junction bases left unmatched: 3. Looked up from germline, CDR1 is SGHTA and CDR2 is FQGTGA.

V usage is TRBV7-9 and J usage is TRBJ2-5; 9 bases align to TRBD2. Trimming cost V 5 bases and J 4 bases; bases outside gene matches: 8. Germline CDR1 and CDR2: SEHNR and FQNEAQ (reference sequence). The CDR3 contains 15 residues. CDR3 sequence: CASSPGTSPGETQYF. CDR3 bases: TGTGCCAGCAGCCCCGGGACTAGCCCGGGAGAGACCCAGTACTTC.

V gene TRBV2 combines with J gene TRBJ1-5; D may be TRBD1 (5 bases). The ends were cut back, 3 bases at V and 5 bases at J, with 11 bases in the middle. The CDR3 extends over 14 amino acids. Germline V CDR1 and CDR2: SNHLY, FYNNEI. In nucleotides, the CDR3 is TGTGCCAGCAGTGAGGGGGATGGTTATCAGCCCCAGCATTTT. It translates to CASSEGDGYQPQHF.

J is TRBJ1-4 and V is TRBV5-1; D not certain. The CDR3 totals 15 residues. V lost 3 bases to trimming and J lost 3 bases, with 12 bases between them. CDR1 is SGHRS, CDR2 YFSETQ, per germline. The CDR3 here is CASSSRGTANEKLFF. The CDR3 region has the DNA TGCGCCAGCAGCTCCCGGGGAACGGCTAATGAAAAACTGTTTTTT.

This rearrangement joins TRBV6-6 to TRBJ1-1; D may be TRBD1 (5 bases). V lost 8 bases and J lost 1, with 8 bases in between. The CDR3 has 12 residues. Germline lookup yields CDR1 MNHNY and CDR2 SVGAGI (reference sequence). CDR3 coding DNA: TGTGCCAGCTGGGGCGGGAACACTGAAGCTTTCTTT. This gives the protein CASWGGNTEAFF.

The chain carries TRBV21-1 and TRBJ1-5; TRBD1, the D gene given by the table, was not confirmed from the DNA. TRBV21-1 is a pseudogene. This CDR3 contains 16 residues. The CDR3 here is CASSNVTDHSNQPQHF. The CDR3 DNA reads as TGTGCCAGCAGCAACGTGACAGATCATAGCAATCAGCCCCAGCATTTT.

This chain links TRBV6-5 with TRBJ1-2; 7 bases line up with TRBD1. With V trimmed by 10 bases and J by 7 bases, 12 bases remained unmatched. CDR1 is MNHEY, CDR2 SVGAGI, per germline. The CDR3 totals 13 residues. CDR3 amino acids: CATRSDRARGYTF. The CDR3 DNA follows: TGTGCCACCAGAAGCGACAGGGCTCGTGGCTACACCTTC.